Presented here are 23 T cell receptor beta chains from one specimen sequenced in a study of PD-1 blockade in classical Hodgkin lymphoma. Regarding time point: cycle 4 day 1 (C4D1), after more than five weeks of nivolumab. Brentuximab vedotin exposure varied, and every patient relapsed after autologous stem cell transplantation. The assay was immunoSEQ multiplex PCR, and TCRdb's table has in-frame clones only and misses some. The table lists approximately 17,000 clones, roughly 65% of them singletons, with about 7.2% in the top ten. This specimen was peripheral blood mononuclear cells (PBMCs), taken before the fourth cycle of nivolumab. The source is a human donor with classical Hodgkin lymphoma.

This clone appeared once. CDR3 amino acids: CASSKSLYEQYF. As DNA, the CDR3 is TGTGCCAGCAGCAAGTCCCTCTACGAGCAGTACTTC. V and J are TRBV21-1 and TRBJ2-7; no check of the table's D call, TRBD2, against the DNA was made. TRBV21-1 is termed a pseudogene. The CDR3 runs 12 residues.

The rearrangement uses TRBV11-2 and TRBJ1-2, with a tentative D call TRBD1 (6 bases). This CDR3 has 13 residues. Germline V gene data show CDR1 as SGHAT and CDR2 as FQNNGV. The V and J ends lost 2 bases and 4 bases respectively, with 8 bases between them. The CDR3 bases are TGTGCCAGCAGCTTACCAGGGGCCTATGGCTACACCTTC. Translating it yields CASSLPGAYGYTF.

This clone is medium-sized in the sample. The junction does not match germline at one end; this may be a read error. The chain employs TRBV18 and TRBJ2-3; 8 nucleotides match TRBD2. CDR1 is KGHSH, CDR2 LQKENI, per germline. The CDR3 is 12 amino acids. DNA of the CDR3: TGTGCCAGCTCACCAATGGAGCGGGAGTTGCATTTT. Amino acids: CASSPMERELHF. The full variable domain, its missing parts supplied by reference TRBV18 and TRBJ2-3, is NAGVMQNPRHLVRRRGQEARLRCSPMKGHSHVYWYRQLPEEGLKFMVYLQKENIIDESGMPKERFSAEFPKEGPSILRIQQVVRGDSAAYFCASSPMERELHFGPGTRLTVL.

The V call is TRBV27, the J call TRBJ2-1; D perhaps matches TRBD1 (5 bases). V lost 8 bases to trimming and J lost 2 bases, with 16 bases between them. Germline CDR1 reads MNHEY; CDR2 reads SMNVEV (reference sequence). The CDR3 consists of 15 residues. The CDR3 bases are TGTGCCAGCGGCTCAGGGCCGGCCACCTACAATGAGCAGTTCTTC. The encoded protein is CASGSGPATYNEQFF.

This clone is judged medium-sized. No DNA is shown, since the ends of the CDR3 on it are uncertain; the CDR3 is the one TCRdb lists. The J gene is TRBJ2-7, the V gene TRBV19. Germline CDR1 and CDR2: LNHDA and SQIVND (reference sequence). The CDR3 has 13 amino acids, counting both end residues. The CDR3 loop is CASSISAPYEQYF.

The chain's CDR3 is CASSSRDRPSPLHF. CDR3 DNA: TGTGCCAGCAGTTCCCGGGACAGGCCTTCACCCCTCCACTTT. The chain employs TRBV7-2 and TRBJ1-6; 8 bases are shared with TRBD1. Germline V CDR1 and CDR2: SGHTA, FQGNSA. Losses at the gene ends were 6 bases for V and 9 bases for J; bases not matched to a gene: 7. The CDR3 covers 14 residues.

The chain carries TRBV13 and TRBJ2-1, with D unresolved. The ends were cut back, 2 bases at V and 3 bases at J, with 11 bases in the middle. The V gene's germline CDR1 is PRHDT and CDR2 FYEKMQ (reference sequence). This CDR3 is 15 amino acids long. For the CDR3, the DNA is TGTGCCAGCAGCTTATCCATCCGGAACTACAATGAGCAGTTCTTC. Protein: CASSLSIRNYNEQFF.

The chain has TRBV28 and TRBJ2-6; D remains unclear. V lost 4 bases and J 3 bases, leaving 4 bases between the germline ends. The CDR3 length is 13 residues. Germline-derived CDR1 and CDR2 are MDHEN and SYDVKM. CDR3 in amino acids: CASSSVGANVLTF. The CDR3, as DNA: TGTGCCAGCAGTTCTGTTGGGGCCAACGTCCTGACTTTC.

The table lists this clone with a few counts. This rearrangement joins TRBV15 to TRBJ2-1; 12 positions match TRBD2. V was clipped by 3 bases and J by 8 bases; unmatched bases: 5. The CDR3 is 15 residues long. Germline values: CDR1 LNHNV, CDR2 YYDKDF (reference sequence). The CDR3: CATSSNGLAGYEQFF. Here the CDR3 DNA reads TGTGCCACCAGCAGTAACGGACTAGCGGGATATGAGCAGTTCTTC.

This clone was seen only a few times. The rearrangement joins TRBV5-4 to TRBJ2-2; D not certain. Germline V gene sequence: CDR1 SGHNT, CDR2 YYREEE (reference sequence). This CDR3 spans 15 amino acids. V lost 0 bases to trimming and J lost 3 bases, with 9 bases between them. CDR3: CASSLVHADTGELFF. CDR3 coding DNA: TGTGCCAGCAGCTTGGTACACGCCGACACCGGGGAGCTGTTTTTT.

J is TRBJ2-3 and V is TRBV27, with D perhaps TRBD2 (6 bases). Trimming took 7 bases from V and 6 from J, leaving 17 bases between them. The germline V gene has CDR1 MNHEY and CDR2 SMNVEV (reference sequence). CDR3 length: 14 amino acids. DNA for the CDR3: TGTGCCAGCAACGGAGGGCCGCGGGCGGATACGCAGTATTTT. Protein sequence: CASNGGPRADTQYF.

A word on this clone: A single base separates this from a much larger clone, so it may be a read error. V gene TRBV27 combines with J gene TRBJ1-5; D perhaps matches TRBD1 (5 bases). CDR3 size: 13 residues. Germline assignment: CDR1 MNHEY and CDR2 SMNVEV (reference sequence). The CDR3 bases are TGTGTCAGCAGTTTCACTAGGGGACAGCCCCAGCATTTT. Translation: CVSSFTRGQPQHF.

The V call is TRBV2, the J call TRBJ2-1, with D possibly TRBD2 on 6 matching bases. CDR3 size: 14 residues. In germline, CDR1 is SNHLY, CDR2 FYNNEI. Deletions cut 6 bases from V and 3 bases from J, with 12 bases between. CDR3 amino acids: CASRYSGDYNEQFF. Here the CDR3 DNA reads TGTGCCAGCAGGTATAGCGGAGACTACAATGAGCAGTTCTTC.

This rearrangement joins TRBV5-8 to TRBJ1-1, with D maybe TRBD1 (5 bases). This CDR3 contains 15 residues. V lost 4 bases, J lost 1 base, and 14 bases lay in between. CDR1 is SGHTS, CDR2 YDEGEE, per germline. The CDR3 DNA sequence: TGTGCCAGCAGCCTACCCGGGGACCCGAACACTGAAGCTTTCTTT. This gives the protein CASSLPGDPNTEAFF.

Relative to its sample, this clone is medium-sized. The chain links TRBV4-2 to TRBJ2-7, with D perhaps matching TRBD2 (6 bases). Trimming took 0 bases from V and 0 from J, leaving 12 bases between them. Germline CDR1 is LGHNA and CDR2 is YNFKEQ. The CDR3 has 16 amino acids. CDR3 residues: CASSQERGGDSYEQYF. CDR3 bases: TGTGCCAGCAGCCAAGAACGGGGCGGGGACTCCTACGAGCAGTACTTC.

The V call is TRBV2, the J call TRBJ2-1, with 9 bases fitting TRBD2. J was trimmed by 4 bases and V by 1 base; bases with no gene match: 5. CDR1 SNHLY and CDR2 FYNNEI come from the germline V gene. The CDR3 runs to 16 residues. CDR3 loop: CASSEVRLAVYNEQFF. The CDR3, as DNA: TGTGCCAGCAGTGAAGTCCGACTAGCGGTATACAATGAGCAGTTCTTC.

The CDR3 sequence: CSVALDFKSTEAFF. The CDR3 DNA reads TGCAGCGTTGCATTGGATTTCAAGTCCACTGAAGCTTTCTTT. The chain recombines TRBV29-1 with TRBJ1-1; D is unclear. V was pared by 4 bases and J by 4 bases, with 16 bases between. The germline gives CDR1 SQVTM, CDR2 ANQGSEA. CDR3 size: 14 residues.

This chain links TRBV25-1 with TRBJ1-2; D is ambiguous. The germline V gene encodes CDR1 MGHDK and CDR2 SYGVNS. The V end lost 4 bases, the J end lost 6 bases, and 18 bases lay between the germline ends. This CDR3 comprises 15 residues. The DNA of the CDR3 is TGTGCCAGCAGTGCCACCAGCGGTTTATTAGATGGCTACACCTTC. Its protein is CASSATSGLLDGYTF.

With regard to this clone: Other nucleotide sequences in the sample specify the same CDR3. The chain employs TRBV27 and TRBJ2-5, with TRBD1 matching 11 bases. Germline V CDR1 and CDR2: MNHEY, SMNVEV (reference sequence). This CDR3 is built from 14 residues. J was trimmed by 5 bases and V by 3 bases; bases with no gene match: 2. The CDR3 region has the DNA TGTGCCAGCAGTTTGGACAGGGGGCGGGAGACCCAGTACTTC. Its translation: CASSLDRGRETQYF.

V is TRBV30 and J is TRBJ1-6; TRBD1 is a possible D gene (5 bases). V shed 1 base and J shed 6 bases, with 13 bases lying between them. Germline CDR1 GTSNPN, CDR2 SVGIG (reference sequence). CDR3 length: 15 amino acids. The CDR3: CAWSALTGTNSPLHF. The CDR3 nucleotides read TGTGCCTGGAGTGCACTTACCGGGACTAATTCACCCCTCCACTTT.

This clone was seen just once. The genes are TRBV7-6 and TRBJ1-4; 8 positions match TRBD1. CDR1 is SGHVS, CDR2 FNYEAQ, per germline. CDR3 size: 14 residues. V shed 5 bases and J 4 bases; nucleotides not matched to a gene: 3. This CDR3 is CASSHGQGNEKLFF. The CDR3 nucleotides read TGTGCCAGCAGCCACGGACAGGGTAATGAAAAACTGTTTTTT.

To note about this clone: The sample has other DNA sequences that encode this CDR3 too. The chain carries TRBV15 and TRBJ1-1; D is unresolved. Germline V gives CDR1 LNHNV, CDR2 YYDKDF (reference sequence). This CDR3 is 14 amino acids long. The V and J ends lost 0 bases and 0 bases respectively, with 5 bases between them. CDR3 DNA: TGTGCCACCAGCAGAGACAGGATGAACACTGAAGCTTTCTTT. This encodes CATSRDRMNTEAFF.

This chain uses TRBV27 with TRBJ2-7, with D possibly matching TRBD2 (6 bases). CDR3 size: 14 residues. Trimming removed 3 bases from V and 2 bases from J, with 11 bases in between. Germline-derived CDR1 and CDR2 are MNHEY and SMNVEV (reference sequence). The CDR3 DNA sequence: TGTGCCAGCAGTTTCGCTGGAGGGCCCTACGAGCAGTACTTC. Protein: CASSFAGGPYEQYF.